The rows below give T cell receptor beta chains drawn from one sample of a study of regulatory T cells in long-lasting Graves disease. MiXCR was run by TCRdb on the multiplex PCR reads, yielding one entry per CDR3 protein. Of about 540,000 distinct CDR3 sequences listed, approximately 15% are singletons. These records were also assigned to another study, of T cells in Graves' hyperthyroidism and ophthalmopathy.

The specimen was peripheral blood mononuclear cells (PBMCs), collected at new diagnosis, from a patient treated with antithyroid drugs. These receptors all come from a man aged 25 to 40 with Graves disease. CDR3s include the opening cysteine and the closing phenylalanine or tryptophan. A D gene is named only where the DNA matches it firmly. Not every row has a clone size; where given, it reads once, few, many or a size class.

clone_size j_call d_call v_call cdr3_nt cdr3_aa
many TRBJ2-2 . TRBV9 TGTGCCAGCAGCGTAGTCCCCACCGGGGAGCTGTTTTTT CASSVVPTGELFF
many TRBJ2-3 . TRBV9 TGTGCCAGCAGCGTAACCAGGGGCACAGATACGCAGTATTTT CASSVTRGTDTQYF
many TRBJ2-1 . TRBV7-8 TGTGCCAGCAGCCTTTACTACAATGAGCAGTTCTTC CASSLYYNEQFF
many TRBJ2-2 . TRBV5-8 TGTGCCAGCAGCTGGGGGGGGGCCACCGGGGAGCTGTTTTTT CASSWGGATGELFF
. TRBJ2-5 . TRBV4-1 TGCGCCAGCAGCCAAGAGGACAGTAGCGTACAAGAGACCCAGTACTTC CASSQEDSSVQETQYF
many TRBJ2-1 TRBD1 TRBV6-1 TGTGCCAGCAGAAGGGACAGGGCAACCTACAATGAGCAGTTCTTC CASRRDRATYNEQFF
. TRBJ1-1 . TRBV10-3 TGTGCCATCAGTGTCCGGGATGGCCCTGAAGCTTTCTTT CAISVRDGPEAFF
many TRBJ1-1 . TRBV15 TGTGCCACAAGGGAGCCTGGGACTGAAGCTTTCTTT CATREPGTEAFF
. TRBJ2-7 . TRBV29-1 TGCAGCGTTTTGACAGACCCCCCTTCCTACGAGCAGTACTTC CSVLTDPPSYEQYF
. TRBJ2-7 . TRBV2 TGTGCCAGCGGAGGGGGTGAAGACGAGCAGTACTTC CASGGGEDEQYF
many TRBJ2-1 TRBD2 TRBV7-9 TGTGCCAGCAGCAAAGGACTAGCGGTTTACAATGAGCAGTTCTTC CASSKGLAVYNEQFF
few TRBJ1-2 . TRBV12-5 TGTGCTAGTGGTTTCGGGAGACGGTCTAACTATGGCTACACCTTC CASGFGRRSNYGYTF
many TRBJ2-2 . TRBV2 TGTGCCAGCTCCTGGCAACAGTCGAACACCGGGGAGCTGTTTTTT CASSWQQSNTGELFF
few TRBJ2-1 . TRBV7-9 TGTGCCAGCAGCTTAGTCCGTGGCCACAATGAGCAGTTCTTC CASSLVRGHNEQFF
. TRBJ2-7 . TRBV19 TGTGCCAGCAGTTACGGGGAGGGGGCTGACAACTACGAGCAGTACTTC CASSYGEGADNYEQYF
. TRBJ1-5 TRBD1 TRBV12-3/TRBV12-4 TGTACCAGCCGGGACAGGGGAAATCAGCCCCAGCATTTT CTSRDRGNQPQHF
many TRBJ2-5 TRBD2 TRBV20-1 TGCAGTGCTAGAGATCCCACTAGCGGGAACCAAGAGACCCAGTACTTC CSARDPTSGNQETQYF
few TRBJ2-1 . TRBV3-1 TGTGCCAGCAGCCGACAGGGACTAGGGTACAATGAGCAGTTCTTC CASSRQGLGYNEQFF
. TRBJ2-7 . TRBV4-2 TGTGCCAGCAGCCCCCAGGACACCTCCTACGAGCAGTACTTC CASSPQDTSYEQYF
. TRBJ1-3 . TRBV25-1 TGTGCCAGCACCCCCGTGGGCGCATACTCTGGAAACACCATATATTTT CASTPVGAYSGNTIYF
. TRBJ2-7 TRBD1 TRBV30 TGTGCCTGGACTGTGGGACAGGGGATGTTGGGCGAGCAGTACTTC CAWTVGQGMLGEQYF
many TRBJ2-1 TRBD1 TRBV5-1 TGCGCCAGCAGGGGGGACAGGGCTTACAATGAGCAGTTCTTC CASRGDRAYNEQFF
many TRBJ2-7 . TRBV10-2 TGCGCCAGCAGTGACAGGGCATCCTACGAGCAGTACTTC CASSDRASYEQYF
many TRBJ2-7 . TRBV11-1 TGTGCCAGCAGCCCCAGATGGGGTTCCTACGAGCAGTACTTC CASSPRWGSYEQYF
. TRBJ2-1 TRBD2 TRBV3-1 TGTGCCAGCAGCTCACGTTCCGGGACTAGCGGGAGACGGTACAATGAGCAGTTCTTC CASSSRSGTSGRRYNEQFF
many TRBJ2-5 TRBD2 TRBV19 TGTGCCAGTAGGAGCGGGACGGAGACCCAGTACTTC CASRSGTETQYF
few TRBJ2-5 TRBD2 TRBV5-1 TGCGCCAGCAGCTTTGAAGCGGGAGCGGGCCAAGAGACCCAGTACTTC CASSFEAGAGQETQYF
few TRBJ2-3 . TRBV7-9 TGTGCCAGCAGCCCCGCTCTAGGGCAGGGACCCACAGATACGCAGTATTTT CASSPALGQGPTDTQYF
many TRBJ1-2 TRBD1 TRBV5-6 TGTGCCAGCAGCGGAACCGGGACAGCTAACTATGGCTACACCTTC CASSGTGTANYGYTF
many TRBJ2-1 TRBD2 TRBV2 TGTGCCAGCAGTGGACTAGCGGAGTACAATGAGCAGTTCTTC CASSGLAEYNEQFF
few TRBJ2-7 . TRBV12-3/TRBV12-4 TGTGCCAGCAGTTTAGAGTCGCGCGGGATCTCCTACGAGCAGTACTTC CASSLESRGISYEQYF
few TRBJ2-5 TRBD2 TRBV6-9 TGTGCCAGCAGTTACATAGCGGGAGGCGAGACCCAGTACTTC CASSYIAGGETQYF
many TRBJ2-2 . TRBV3-1 TGTGCCAGCAGCCAATTTGTGACCGGGGAGCTGTTTTTT CASSQFVTGELFF
few TRBJ1-6 TRBD1 TRBV6-5 TGTGCCAGCAGTTACCAAGGACAGGGGAATTCACCCCTCCACTTT CASSYQGQGNSPLHF
. TRBJ1-5 TRBD1 TRBV28 TGTGCCGGACGGACAGGGTGGGAGCCCCAGCATTTT CAGRTGWEPQHF
many TRBJ2-7 . TRBV2 TGTGCCAGCAGAACTGGAGGGGGCGAGCAGTACTTC CASRTGGGEQYF
many TRBJ2-7 . TRBV29-1 TGCAGCGTTGAAGACGGAGGGTACGAGCAGTACTTC CSVEDGGYEQYF
many TRBJ2-1 TRBD1 TRBV2 TGTGCCAGCACGGGACAGGCATCCTACAATGAGCAGTTCTTC CASTGQASYNEQFF
few TRBJ2-3 TRBD2 TRBV7-9 TGTGCCAGCCAGCCGGCTTACCTGGGACTAGCTGTATGGTATTTT CASQPAYLGLAVWYF